This record looks at one TCR beta chain sequence and its context. Antigen specificity is unknown. It was CD45RO-negative cells, positively selected for CCR7, that made up naive CD8 cells, with terminally differentiated effector memory CD45RA+ cells excluded. Adults of Caucasian background living in Nashville, Tennessee made up all donors. Using immunoSEQ multiplex PCR, the repertoire was profiled, and TCRdb retains in-frame clones only, with some absent. The repertoire consists of approximately 810,000 clones, with 80% to 95% occurring once and the leading ten covering approximately 25%. These data come from a study of shared clonotypes between healthy human individuals. Study-level information: Per donor, CD8 memory used one plate, CD8 naive used two, CD4 memory used three and CD4 naive used three.

Findings and caveats of the study: Across a handful of donors, naive CD4 shared roughly 5%, naive CD8 more than 3%, memory CD4 roughly 2.4%, memory CD8 0.4% to 0.5%. Rarefaction showed that sequencing of sorted subsets was incomplete (despite large depth).

Per germline, CDR1 SEHNR and CDR2 FQNEAQ (reference sequence). The germline V and J ends were trimmed by 4 bases and 2 bases, with 8 bases remaining between them. This CDR3 region has 13 residues. V gene TRBV7-9 combines with J gene TRBJ2-5, with unresolved D. Sequencing was done on a sample of naive CD8+ T cells sorted from blood. The receptor was derived from a young man in good health. In DNA form, the CDR3 reads TGTGCCAGCAGCTACGACGGACAAGAGACCCAGTACTTC. Translating it yields CASSYDGQETQYF.